This is a list of T cell receptor beta chains from one sample in a study of shared clonotypes between healthy human individuals. Produced via immunoSEQ multiplex PCR; TCRdb's table is partial and in-frame only. The table records more than 550,000 clones, less than 95% of them present only once. Sequencing was done on a sample of memory CD8+ T cells from PBMCs. The receptors stem from a man younger than 30 in good health. Some clones in this sample may be carry-over from other donors' samples. The CDR3 runs from the conserved cysteine through the conserved F or W. The D gene is left open where the match is weak. Only part of the rows carry a size: once, few, many, or a class if the clone is expanded.

len: 15
v_gene: TRBV10-3
d_gene: -
abundance: -
j_gene: TRBJ2-7
CDR3nt: TGTGCCATCAGTGAGTCGGGGGGCTCATTCTACGAGCAGTACTTC
CDR3aa: CAISESGGSFYEQYF

len: 16
v_gene: TRBV4-1
d_gene: TRBD2
abundance: -
j_gene: TRBJ2-1
CDR3nt: TGCGCCAGCAGCTTTCGGACTAGCTCTGCCTACAATGAGCAGTTCTTC
CDR3aa: CASSFRTSSAYNEQFF

len: 14
v_gene: TRBV19
d_gene: TRBD2
abundance: -
j_gene: TRBJ2-7
CDR3nt: TGTGCCAGTAGTCTAGCGGGAGGAACCTACGAGCAGTACTTC
CDR3aa: CASSLAGGTYEQYF

len: 16
v_gene: TRBV7-8
d_gene: TRBD1
abundance: -
j_gene: TRBJ2-2
CDR3nt: TGTGCCAGCAGCCCCTCCAGCAGGGGGCGCTCCGGGGAGCTGTTTTTT
CDR3aa: CASSPSSRGRSGELFF

len: 16
v_gene: TRBV27
d_gene: TRBD1
abundance: once
j_gene: TRBJ1-2
CDR3nt: TGTGCCAGCAGTTTAGGTTCGACAGGGAGTCCCTATGGCTACACCTTC
CDR3aa: CASSLGSTGSPYGYTF

len: 12
v_gene: TRBV6-1
d_gene: -
abundance: -
j_gene: TRBJ1-1
CDR3nt: TGTGCCAGCCTCACAAGGAACACTGAAGCTTTCTTT
CDR3aa: CASLTRNTEAFF

len: 17
v_gene: TRBV18
d_gene: -
abundance: -
j_gene: TRBJ1-4
CDR3nt: TGTGCCAGCTCACCACCGACGATCACAGGGAGGGATGAAAAACTGTTTTTT
CDR3aa: CASSPPTITGRDEKLFF

len: 13
v_gene: TRBV6-1
d_gene: -
abundance: once
j_gene: TRBJ2-7
CDR3nt: TGTGCCAGCAGTGACCGAACAATCTACGAGCAGTACTTC
CDR3aa: CASSDRTIYEQYF

len: 15
v_gene: TRBV9
d_gene: -
abundance: once
j_gene: TRBJ2-1
CDR3nt: TGTGCCAGCAGCGTAGATAGCGGTCCCTACAATGAGCAGTTCTTC
CDR3aa: CASSVDSGPYNEQFF

len: 15
v_gene: TRBV11-3
d_gene: -
abundance: -
j_gene: TRBJ2-7
CDR3nt: TGTGCCAGCAGCCAGGTCCTTGTCAAGGACTACGAGCAGTACTTC
CDR3aa: CASSQVLVKDYEQYF

len: 11
v_gene: TRBV6-1
d_gene: -
abundance: -
j_gene: TRBJ2-7
CDR3nt: TGTGCCAGCACTGCTGCGTGGGAGCAGTACTTC
CDR3aa: CASTAAWEQYF

len: 15
v_gene: TRBV7-2
d_gene: -
abundance: -
j_gene: TRBJ2-7
CDR3nt: TGTGCCAGCAGCTTAGTGGCAGGTAGCTTCTACGAGCAGTACTTC
CDR3aa: CASSLVAGSFYEQYF

len: 15
v_gene: TRBV7-8
d_gene: TRBD2
abundance: -
j_gene: TRBJ2-1
CDR3nt: TGTGCCAGCAGCCCGGGACTAGCGAACTACAATGAGCAGTTCTTC
CDR3aa: CASSPGLANYNEQFF

len: 18
v_gene: TRBV1
d_gene: -
abundance: -
j_gene: TRBJ1-2
CDR3nt: TGCACCAGCAGCCATCAGAGAGACAGGGAGGGTTGCAGCTATGGCTACACCTTC
CDR3aa: CTSSHQRDREGCSYGYTF

len: 14
v_gene: TRBV28
d_gene: -
abundance: -
j_gene: TRBJ2-3
CDR3nt: TGTGCCGCGGCAGACCCTCGCTACACAGATACGCAGTATTTT
CDR3aa: CAAADPRYTDTQYF